This T cell receptor (beta chain) is from a study of T cells in Graves' hyperthyroidism and ophthalmopathy. This clonotype was recorded only once. What it recognizes is unknown. It was RNA transcripts that yielded the amplified TCR beta CDR3 regions. First-round RT-PCR of the TCR CDR3 relied on the HTBI primer set. Each CDR3 protein gets one entry after TCRdb re-called the multiplex PCR reads with MiXCR. This sample has around 720,000 distinct CDR3 sequences, with over 35% found just once. Findings of the study overall: Most thyroid clonotypes expanded above 0.001 appeared in blood too.

This clonotype originated in a woman aged 40 to 55 with Graves' hyperthyroidism. The sample taken for sequencing was blood.

CDR3: CAGADEGTDTQYF. As DNA, the CDR3 is TGTGCCGGGGCTGACGAGGGTACAGATACGCAGTATTTT. The rearrangement links TRBV7-8 to TRBJ2-3; perhaps D is TRBD1 or TRBD2 (5 bases each). The CDR3 has 13 amino acids. Germline assignment: CDR1 SGHVS and CDR2 FQNEAQ. Trimming removed 11 bases from V and 3 bases from J, with 15 bases in between.